Listed below are T cell receptor beta chains from one sample, sequenced in a study of cytotoxic CD8 clonotypes in ibrutinib-treated CLL. Measured with immunoSEQ multiplex PCR; TCRdb has only the in-frame clones, and not every one. The table records some 130,000 clones, 85% to 95% of them present only once. Here the sequenced sample was PBMCs, taken after 12 months of ibrutinib treatment. The source is a human donor with chronic lymphocytic leukemia. CDR3s include the opening cysteine and the closing phenylalanine or tryptophan. A D gene is named only where the DNA matches it firmly. Not all rows give a size; the values are once, few, many and, for expanded clones, a class.

j_call v_call d_call clone_size cdr3_aa cdr3_nt
TRBJ2-7 TRBV21-1 NA NA CASSSTEYEQYF TGTGCCAGCAGCAGTACAGAATACGAGCAGTACTTC
TRBJ2-6 TRBV19 NA NA CASSTESTGANVLTF TGTGCCAGTAGTACGGAGAGTACTGGGGCCAACGTCCTGACTTTC
TRBJ1-5 TRBV11-2 NA NA CASSLVPNQPQHF TGTGCCAGCAGCTTAGTTCCCAATCAGCCCCAGCATTTT
TRBJ2-7 TRBV29-1 NA NA CSVVWADTYEQYF TGCAGCGTTGTATGGGCAGACACCTACGAGCAGTACTTC
TRBJ2-1 TRBV5-1 NA NA CASSLGQEYVNEQFF TGCGCCAGCAGCTTGGGACAGGAGTATGTCAATGAGCAGTTCTTC
TRBJ2-1 TRBV16 TRBD2 NA CASSRHRGAGGPYNEQFF TGTGCCAGCAGCCGCCACCGAGGAGCGGGAGGGCCATACAATGAGCAGTTCTTC
TRBJ2-1 TRBV7-3 TRBD2 NA CASSPSRRLAGYNEQFF TGTGCCAGCAGCCCCTCCCGCCGGCTAGCGGGGTACAATGAGCAGTTCTTC
TRBJ1-5 TRBV5-4 TRBD1 NA CASSLMGQGDQPQHF TGTGCCAGCAGCTTGATGGGACAGGGAGATCAGCCCCAGCATTTT
TRBJ1-1 TRBV19 TRBD1 once CASSGTVTEAFF TGTGCCAGCTCCGGGACAGTTACTGAAGCTTTCTTT
TRBJ2-7 TRBV28 TRBD2 NA CAIPKRGRGVGNEQYF TGTGCCATCCCAAAGCGGGGTCGCGGGGTTGGGAACGAGCAGTACTTC
TRBJ2-5 TRBV7-8 NA few CASSSKDRFGETQYF TGTGCCAGCAGCTCAAAAGACCGATTTGGGGAGACCCAGTACTTC
TRBJ2-1 TRBV19 NA NA CASSWQEHNEQFF TGTGCCAGTAGTTGGCAGGAGCACAATGAGCAGTTCTTC
TRBJ1-2 TRBV28 NA NA CASSLIGGDYGYTF TGTGCCAGCAGTTTAATAGGGGGGGACTATGGCTACACCTTC
TRBJ2-5 TRBV18 NA NA CASSPETIQETQYF TGTGCCAGCTCACCAGAGACAATTCAAGAGACCCAGTACTTC
TRBJ1-1 TRBV16 NA NA CASSPPGYTEAFF TGTGCCAGCAGCCCCCCGGGTTACACTGAAGCTTTCTTT
TRBJ2-5 TRBV5-1 NA NA CASSFSQETQYF TGCGCCAGCAGCTTTAGTCAAGAGACCCAGTACTTC
TRBJ2-7 TRBV7-9 NA NA CASSSVFSHEQYF TGTGCCAGCAGCTCCGTCTTTTCCCACGAGCAGTACTTC
TRBJ2-1 TRBV5-1 NA once CASSPLWDEQFF TGCGCCAGCAGCCCCCTCTGGGATGAGCAGTTCTTC
TRBJ2-7 TRBV7-2 TRBD2 NA CASTPAAGGWYEQYF TGTGCCAGCACTCCGGCTGCGGGAGGCTGGTACGAGCAGTACTTC
TRBJ1-1 TRBV30 NA NA CAWVVGNTEAFF TGTGCCTGGGTGGTAGGGAACACTGAAGCTTTCTTT
TRBJ2-1 TRBV27 NA NA CASSISQGNEQFF TGTGCCAGCAGTATATCCCAGGGGAATGAGCAGTTCTTC
TRBJ1-1 TRBV18 NA NA CASSPPSGQNTEAFF TGTGCCAGCTCACCACCGAGTGGGCAGAATACTGAAGCTTTCTTT
TRBJ2-7 TRBV10-3 NA once CAISGDPPGRRMF TGTGCCATCAGTGGGGACCCGCCGGGACGAAGAATGTTC
TRBJ2-7 TRBV6-5 TRBD1 NA CASQPGQNYEQYF TGTGCCAGCCAACCGGGACAGAACTACGAGCAGTACTTC
TRBJ2-7 TRBV16 NA NA CASSRHDTYEQYF TGTGCCAGCAGCCGCCACGATACCTACGAGCAGTACTTC
TRBJ1-4 TRBV5-6 NA NA CASSLPGEEEKLFF TGTGCCAGCAGCTTGCCAGGGGAGGAGGAAAAACTGTTTTTT
TRBJ2-5 TRBV7-9 TRBD1 NA CASSLDTQGVETQYF TGTGCCAGCAGCTTAGACACCCAGGGGGTAGAGACCCAGTACTTC
TRBJ2-1 TRBV10-3 TRBD2 NA CAISGWASGARLHNEQFF TGTGCCATCAGTGGATGGGCAAGCGGGGCGAGGTTACACAATGAGCAGTTCTTC
TRBJ2-3 TRBV7-2 NA NA CASSLASGSPTDTQYF TGTGCCAGCAGCTTAGCCAGCGGATCGCCCACAGATACGCAGTATTTT
TRBJ2-3 TRBV25-1 NA NA CASSELVGVTDTQYF TGTGCCAGCAGTGAACTAGTGGGAGTAACAGATACGCAGTATTTT
TRBJ2-7 TRBV7-3 NA NA CASSLTPTLGYEQYF TGTGCCAGCAGCTTAACCCCGACCCTTGGCTACGAGCAGTACTTC
TRBJ2-7 TRBV5-1 TRBD1 NA CASSLGQGAFDEQYF TGCGCCAGCAGCTTGGGACAGGGGGCGTTCGACGAGCAGTACTTC